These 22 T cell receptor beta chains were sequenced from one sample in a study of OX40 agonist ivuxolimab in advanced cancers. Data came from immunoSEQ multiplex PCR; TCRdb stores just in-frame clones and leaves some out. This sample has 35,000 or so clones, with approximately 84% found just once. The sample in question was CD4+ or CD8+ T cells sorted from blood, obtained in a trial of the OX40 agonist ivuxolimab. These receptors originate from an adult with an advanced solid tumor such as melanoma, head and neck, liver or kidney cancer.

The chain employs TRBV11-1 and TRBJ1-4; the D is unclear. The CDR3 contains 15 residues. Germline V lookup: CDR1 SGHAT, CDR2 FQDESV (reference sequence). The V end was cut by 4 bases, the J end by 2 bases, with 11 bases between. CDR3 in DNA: TGTGCCAGCAGCTCGGGCAGGACGACTAATGAAAAACTGTTTTTT. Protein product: CASSSGRTTNEKLFF.

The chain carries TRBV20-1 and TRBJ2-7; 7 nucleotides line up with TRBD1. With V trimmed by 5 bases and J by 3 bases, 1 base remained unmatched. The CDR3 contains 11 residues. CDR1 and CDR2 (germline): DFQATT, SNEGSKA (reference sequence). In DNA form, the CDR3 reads TGCAGTGCTTGGGACAGCTACGAGCAGTACTTC. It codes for CSAWDSYEQYF.

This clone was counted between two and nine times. CDR3 protein: CASSNHQGGEQYF. The DNA of the CDR3 is TGTGCCAGCAGTAACCATCAGGGAGGCGAGCAGTACTTC. V gene TRBV6-6 combines with J gene TRBJ2-7, with D perhaps matching TRBD2 (6 bases). V lost 5 bases to trimming and J lost 6 bases, with 14 bases between them. The CDR3 is 13 residues long. CDR1 and CDR2 from the germline V gene are MNHNY and SVGAGI (reference sequence).

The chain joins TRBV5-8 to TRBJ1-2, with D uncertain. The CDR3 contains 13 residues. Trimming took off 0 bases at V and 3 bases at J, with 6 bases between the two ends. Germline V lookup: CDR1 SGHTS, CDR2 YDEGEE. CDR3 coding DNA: TGTGCCAGCAGCTTGGAAGCCGACTATGGCTACACCTTC. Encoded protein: CASSLEADYGYTF.

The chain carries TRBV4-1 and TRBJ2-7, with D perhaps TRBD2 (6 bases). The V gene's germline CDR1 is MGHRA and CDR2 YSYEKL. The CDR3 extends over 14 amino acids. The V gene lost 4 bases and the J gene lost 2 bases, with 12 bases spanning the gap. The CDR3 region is CASSPGTLTYEQYF. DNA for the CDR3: TGCGCCAGCAGCCCGGGGACTCTAACCTACGAGCAGTACTTC.

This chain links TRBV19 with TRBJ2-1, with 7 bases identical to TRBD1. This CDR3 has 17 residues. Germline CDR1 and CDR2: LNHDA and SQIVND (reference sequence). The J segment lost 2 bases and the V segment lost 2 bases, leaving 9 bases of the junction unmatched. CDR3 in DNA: TGTGCCAGTAGTATATTCAAGAGGGGGCCTCCCTACAATGAGCAGTTCTTC. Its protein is CASSIFKRGPPYNEQFF.

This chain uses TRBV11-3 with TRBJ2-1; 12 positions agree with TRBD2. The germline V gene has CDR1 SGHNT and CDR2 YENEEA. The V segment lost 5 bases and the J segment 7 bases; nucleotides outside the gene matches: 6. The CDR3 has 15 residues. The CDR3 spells CASSRLAGEGNEQFF. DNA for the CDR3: TGTGCCAGCAGCCGACTAGCGGGAGAGGGGAATGAGCAGTTCTTC.

The chain's CDR3 is CASSIAAGANEQYF. The CDR3, as DNA: TGTGCCAGTAGTATTGCAGCGGGAGCTAACGAGCAGTACTTC. The rearrangement uses TRBV19 and TRBJ2-7, with 8 bases lining up with TRBD2. The CDR3 runs to 14 residues. V was pared by 3 bases and J by 5 bases, with 6 bases of the junction left unmatched. Germline values: CDR1 LNHDA, CDR2 SQIVND (reference sequence).

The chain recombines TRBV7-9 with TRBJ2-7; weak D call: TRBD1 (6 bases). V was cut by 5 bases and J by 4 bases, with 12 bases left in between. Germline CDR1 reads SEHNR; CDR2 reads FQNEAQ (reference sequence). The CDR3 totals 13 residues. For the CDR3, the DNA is TGTGCCAGCAGCCCGGGAAGGGGGTACGAGCAGTACTTC. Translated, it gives CASSPGRGYEQYF.

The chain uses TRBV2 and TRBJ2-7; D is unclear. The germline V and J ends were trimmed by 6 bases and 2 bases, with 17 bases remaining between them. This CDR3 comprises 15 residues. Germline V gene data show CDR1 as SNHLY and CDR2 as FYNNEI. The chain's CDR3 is CASSAMDGNPYEQYF. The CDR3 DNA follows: TGTGCCAGCAGCGCAATGGACGGTAACCCCTACGAGCAGTACTTC.

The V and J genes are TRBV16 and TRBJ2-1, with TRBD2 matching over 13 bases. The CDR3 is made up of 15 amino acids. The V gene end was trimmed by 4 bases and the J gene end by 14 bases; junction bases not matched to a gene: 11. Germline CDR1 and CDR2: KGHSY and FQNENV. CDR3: CASSPLPTSGGAEFF. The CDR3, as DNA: TGTGCCAGCAGCCCACTCCCTACTAGCGGGGGGGCTGAGTTCTTC.

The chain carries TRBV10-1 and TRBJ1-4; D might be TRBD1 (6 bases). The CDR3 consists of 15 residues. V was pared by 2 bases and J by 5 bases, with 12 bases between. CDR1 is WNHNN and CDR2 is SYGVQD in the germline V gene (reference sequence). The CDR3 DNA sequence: TGCGCCAGCAGTGAGGTGCGGGGGCCAAATGAAAAACTGTTTTTT. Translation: CASSEVRGPNEKLFF.

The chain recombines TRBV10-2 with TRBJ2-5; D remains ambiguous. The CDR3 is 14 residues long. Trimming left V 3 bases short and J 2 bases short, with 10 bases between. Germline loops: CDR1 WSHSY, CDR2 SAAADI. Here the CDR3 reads CASSDWQFQETQYF. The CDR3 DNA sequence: TGCGCCAGCAGTGATTGGCAGTTTCAAGAGACCCAGTACTTC.

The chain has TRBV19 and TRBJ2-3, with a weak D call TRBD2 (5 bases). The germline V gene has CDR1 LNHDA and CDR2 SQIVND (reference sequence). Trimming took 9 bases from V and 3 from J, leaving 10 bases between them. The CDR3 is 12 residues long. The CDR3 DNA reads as TGTGCCAGCGGACTTACAACAGATACGCAGTATTTT. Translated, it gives CASGLTTDTQYF.

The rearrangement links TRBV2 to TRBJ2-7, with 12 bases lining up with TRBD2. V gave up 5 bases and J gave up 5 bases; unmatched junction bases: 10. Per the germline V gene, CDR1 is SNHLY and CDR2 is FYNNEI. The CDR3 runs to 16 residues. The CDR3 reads CASSHPGLAGGDEQYF. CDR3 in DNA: TGTGCCAGCAGTCACCCCGGGCTAGCGGGAGGGGACGAGCAGTACTTC.

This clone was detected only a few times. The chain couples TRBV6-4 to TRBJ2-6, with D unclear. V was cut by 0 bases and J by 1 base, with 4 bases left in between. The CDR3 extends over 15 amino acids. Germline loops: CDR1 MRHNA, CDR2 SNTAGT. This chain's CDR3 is CASSDSSSGANVLTF. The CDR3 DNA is TGTGCCAGCAGTGACTCTAGTTCTGGGGCCAACGTCCTGACTTTC.

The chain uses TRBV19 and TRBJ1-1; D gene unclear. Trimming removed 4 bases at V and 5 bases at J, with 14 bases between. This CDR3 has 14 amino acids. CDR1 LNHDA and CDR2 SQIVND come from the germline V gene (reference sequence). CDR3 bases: TGTGCCAGTAGTACCGCCCAGGTGGGTACTGAAGCTTTCTTT. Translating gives CASSTAQVGTEAFF.

CDR3 in amino acids: CASSQDIEQYF. For the CDR3, the DNA is TGTGCCAGTAGTCAGGACATCGAGCAGTACTTC. This sequence joins TRBV19 and TRBJ2-7; TRBD1 might be the D (5 bases). The V gene lost 5 bases and the J gene lost 6 bases, with 8 bases spanning the gap. Germline-derived CDR1 and CDR2 are LNHDA and SQIVND (reference sequence). The CDR3 spans 11 residues.

CDR3 sequence reads: CASSSTGNTEAFF. DNA of the CDR3: TGCGCCAGCAGCTCGACGGGGAACACTGAAGCTTTCTTT. The chain links TRBV5-1 to TRBJ1-1; no clear D. V lost 3 bases, J lost 1 base, and 7 bases lay in between. Germline CDR1 is SGHRS and CDR2 is YFSETQ. The CDR3 is 13 amino acids.

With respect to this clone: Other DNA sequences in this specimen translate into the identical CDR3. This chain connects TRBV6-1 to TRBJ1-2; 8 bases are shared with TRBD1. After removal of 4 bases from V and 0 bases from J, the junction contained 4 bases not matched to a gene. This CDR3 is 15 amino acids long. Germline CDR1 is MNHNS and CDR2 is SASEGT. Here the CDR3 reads CASSVGQGPNYGYTF. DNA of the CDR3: TGTGCCAGCAGTGTTGGACAGGGCCCTAACTATGGCTACACCTTC.

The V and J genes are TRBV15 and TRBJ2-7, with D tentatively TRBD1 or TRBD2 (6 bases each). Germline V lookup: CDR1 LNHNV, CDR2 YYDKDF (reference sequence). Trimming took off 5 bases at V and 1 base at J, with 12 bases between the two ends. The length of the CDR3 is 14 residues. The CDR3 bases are TGTGCCACCAGCGAGGGGGGTGGTTCCTACGAGCAGTACTTC. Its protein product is CATSEGGGSYEQYF. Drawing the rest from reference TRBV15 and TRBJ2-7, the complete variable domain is DAMVIQNPRYQVTQFGKPVTLSCSQTLNHNVMYWYQQKSSQAPKLLFHYYDKDFNNEADTPDNFQSRRPNTSFCFLDIRSPGLGDTAMYLCATSEGGGSYEQYFGPGTRLTVT.

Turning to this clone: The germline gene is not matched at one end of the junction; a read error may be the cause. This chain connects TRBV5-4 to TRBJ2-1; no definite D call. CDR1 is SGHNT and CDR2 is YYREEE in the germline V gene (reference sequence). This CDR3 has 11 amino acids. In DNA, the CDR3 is TGTGCCAGCAGCGGCGACGGCGACTCCCTCTTC. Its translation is CASSGDGDSLF.